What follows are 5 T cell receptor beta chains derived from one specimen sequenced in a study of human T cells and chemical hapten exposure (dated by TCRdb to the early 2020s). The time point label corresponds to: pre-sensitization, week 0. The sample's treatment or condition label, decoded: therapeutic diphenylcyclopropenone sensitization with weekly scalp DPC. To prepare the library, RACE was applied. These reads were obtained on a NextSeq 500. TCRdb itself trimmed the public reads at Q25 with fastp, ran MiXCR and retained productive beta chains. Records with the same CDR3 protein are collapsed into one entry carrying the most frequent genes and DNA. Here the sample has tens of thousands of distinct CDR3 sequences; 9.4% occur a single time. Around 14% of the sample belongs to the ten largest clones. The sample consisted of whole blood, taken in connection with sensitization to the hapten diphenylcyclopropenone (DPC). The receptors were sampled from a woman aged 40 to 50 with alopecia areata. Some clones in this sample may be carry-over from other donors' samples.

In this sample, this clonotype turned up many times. The CDR3 here is CASSGTQGAGELFF. Written as DNA, the CDR3 is TGTGCCAGCAGCGGAACCCAGGGGGCCGGGGAGCTGTTTTTT. The chain joins TRBV3-1 to TRBJ2-2; the match to TRBD1 covers 7 bases. V lost 5 bases, J lost 6 bases, and 6 bases stayed unmatched. The length of the CDR3 is 14 residues. The germline gives CDR1 LGHDT, CDR2 YNNKEL (reference sequence).

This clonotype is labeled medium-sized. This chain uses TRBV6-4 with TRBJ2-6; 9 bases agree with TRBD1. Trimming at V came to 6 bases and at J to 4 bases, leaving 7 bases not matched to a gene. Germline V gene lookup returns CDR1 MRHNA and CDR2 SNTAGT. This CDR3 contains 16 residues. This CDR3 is CASRPGTGIGANVLTF. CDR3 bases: TGTGCCAGCAGGCCCGGGACAGGGATCGGGGCCAACGTCCTGACTTTC.

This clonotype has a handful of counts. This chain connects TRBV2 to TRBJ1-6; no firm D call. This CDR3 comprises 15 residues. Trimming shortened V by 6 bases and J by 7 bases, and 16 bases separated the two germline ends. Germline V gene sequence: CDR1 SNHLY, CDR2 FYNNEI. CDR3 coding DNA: TGTGCCAGCAGGCCCGGCGAGACGAACAATTCACCCCTCCACTTT. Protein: CASRPGETNNSPLHF.

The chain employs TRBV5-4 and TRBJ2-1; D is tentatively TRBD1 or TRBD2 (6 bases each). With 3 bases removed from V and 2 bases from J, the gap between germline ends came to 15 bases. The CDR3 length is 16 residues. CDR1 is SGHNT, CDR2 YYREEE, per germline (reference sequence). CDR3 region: CASSSAGGGTYNEQFF. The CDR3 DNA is TGTGCCAGCAGCTCAGCAGGAGGGGGAACCTACAATGAGCAGTTCTTC.

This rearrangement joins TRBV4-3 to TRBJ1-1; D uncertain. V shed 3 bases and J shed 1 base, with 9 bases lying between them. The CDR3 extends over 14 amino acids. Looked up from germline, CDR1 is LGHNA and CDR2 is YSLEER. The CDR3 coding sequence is TGCGCCAGCAGCCAGAACGGTGAGAACACTGAAGCTTTCTTT. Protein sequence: CASSQNGENTEAFF.